This record covers a single T cell receptor (beta chain). Noted treatment: randomized to nivolumab then ipilimumab (arm A) or the reverse (arm B). This table comes from immunoSEQ multiplex PCR, and its TCRdb copy is limited to in-frame clones, with some not included. The sample lists tens of thousands of clones; 86% were seen once. This CDR3 is 12 amino acids long. Germline-derived CDR1 and CDR2 are SNHLY and FYNNEI. Trimming removed 9 bases from V and 5 bases from J, with 13 bases in between. This entry belongs to a study of sequential checkpoint blockade in melanoma. This sequence joins TRBV2 and TRBJ1-1; D is uncertain. This sequence was found in a human donor with melanoma. The sample consisted of CD8+ T cells sorted from blood (inferred from file names), taken from a patient given nivolumab and ipilimumab in sequence. The CDR3 is CASQRVDTEAFF. In nucleotides, the CDR3 is TGTGCCAGTCAACGGGTGGATACTGAAGCTTTCTTT.